The 17 T cell receptor beta chains listed next were all sequenced from one sample in a study of blood T cells in healthy people across ages. Alongside a J-beta primer mix, a sample-barcoded 5' primer served in a second PCR lasting roughly 7 to 11 cycles. From the 5' RACE reads, TCRdb called clonotypes with MiXCR, one entry per CDR3 protein. Among about 590,000 distinct CDR3 sequences listed, under 30% were seen once. Sequencing used blood. These TCRs come from a woman older than 75 in good health.

This chain uses TRBV30 with TRBJ1-2, with 11 positions matching TRBD1. V shed 0 bases, J shed 7 bases, and the junction held 7 bases outside the gene matches. CDR1 and CDR2 (germline): GTSNPN, SVGIG (reference sequence). CDR3 length: 15 amino acids. This CDR3 reads CAWSVPGTGGGGYTF. CDR3 DNA: TGTGCCTGGAGTGTACCCGGGACAGGGGGAGGTGGCTACACCTTC. The full variable domain, rest sourced from reference TRBV30 and TRBJ1-2, is SQTIHQWPATLVQPVGSPLSLECTVEGTSNPNLYWYRQAAGRGLQLLFYSVGIGQISSEVPQNLSASRPQDRQFILSSKKLLLSDSGFYLCAWSVPGTGGGGYTFGSGTRLTVV.

This clonotype showed up many times. V gene TRBV4-3 combines with J gene TRBJ2-3; 8 bases fit TRBD2. The germline V gene has CDR1 LGHNA and CDR2 YSLEER. Trimming removed 0 bases from V and 5 bases from J; junction bases left unmatched: 7. This CDR3 has 16 amino acids. The CDR3 is CASSQDRSGGIDTQYF. The CDR3 DNA follows: TGCGCCAGCAGCCAAGATCGCTCGGGGGGGATAGATACGCAGTATTTT.

The J gene is TRBJ1-6, the V gene TRBV15; 7 nucleotides match TRBD1. In germline, CDR1 is LNHNV, CDR2 YYDKDF (reference sequence). This CDR3 has 14 amino acids. V was clipped by 3 bases and J by 9 bases; unmatched bases: 5. The CDR3 coding sequence is TGTGCCACCAGCAGTCCCCGACAGGGTTCACCCCTCCACTTT. Amino acid sequence: CATSSPRQGSPLHF.

With respect to this clonotype: This may be a read error, as it is one base from a much larger clone. The rearrangement uses TRBV15 and TRBJ2-1; possible D gene TRBD2, 6 bases. This CDR3 spans 16 amino acids. Germline V gives CDR1 LNHNV, CDR2 YYDKDF (reference sequence). The CDR3 DNA follows: TGTGCCACCAGCAGAGCGAGGAGGGGTAGCTACGATGAGCAGTTCTTC. It is translated as CATSRARRGSYDEQFF.

This clonotype occurred many times. The J gene is TRBJ2-6, the V gene TRBV28; TRBD1 matches 7 bases. Trimming took 5 bases from V and 0 from J; bases not matched to a gene: 4. The length of the CDR3 is 16 residues. Germline V lookup: CDR1 MDHEN, CDR2 SYDVKM. The CDR3 DNA reads TGTGCCAGCAGTCCGGACAGGAGCTCTGGGGCCAACGTCCTGACTTTC. Its protein product is CASSPDRSSGANVLTF.

This clonotype was recorded only once. Mismatch with germline at one junction end may stem from a read error. The chain couples TRBV5-1 to TRBJ1-4; no reliable D call. The germline V gene encodes CDR1 SGHRS and CDR2 YFSETQ. The CDR3 sequence is 14 residues long. Here the CDR3 reads CASSAQNLNEKRFF. CDR3 nucleotides: TGCGCCAGCAGCGCTCAGAATTTGAATGAAAAACGGTTTTTT.

This clonotype was seen at least ten times. The chain recombines TRBV6-1 with TRBJ1-2; 10 bases fit TRBD1. Unmatched junction bases numbered 12, after V lost 6 bases and J lost 5 bases. CDR1 MNHNS and CDR2 SASEGT come from the germline V gene. The CDR3 runs to 16 residues. CDR3 sequence: CASRARQGQGIYGYTF. Written as DNA, the CDR3 is TGTGCCAGCAGGGCCAGGCAGGGACAGGGGATATATGGCTACACCTTC.

There are many counts of this clonotype. The rearrangement uses TRBV7-2 and TRBJ1-6, with D uncertain. Germline CDR1 SGHTA, CDR2 FQGNSA. Trimming removed 1 base from V and 6 bases from J, with 7 bases in between. This CDR3 spans 14 amino acids. CDR3 sequence reads: CASSLGNANSPLHF. The CDR3 coding sequence is TGTGCCAGCAGCTTAGGCAACGCTAATTCACCCCTCCACTTT.

This clonotype was recorded at least ten times. V is TRBV5-1 and J is TRBJ2-7; 10 bases agree with TRBD1. This CDR3 region has 14 residues. V dropped 4 bases and J dropped 5; count of bases not matched to a gene: 6. Germline CDR1 reads SGHRS; CDR2 reads YFSETQ. CDR3 bases: TGCGCCAGCAGCGGGGGGACAGGGGTCGACGAGCAGTACTTC. As protein: CASSGGTGVDEQYF.

The chain combines TRBV11-1 with TRBJ1-1; 8 bases match TRBD1. Trimming removed 3 bases from V and 1 base from J; junction bases left unmatched: 4. The CDR3 is 15 residues long. The germline V gene encodes CDR1 SGHAT and CDR2 FQDESV (reference sequence). The CDR3 reads CASSFPTGENTEAFF. The CDR3 bases are TGTGCCAGCAGCTTCCCGACAGGGGAGAACACTGAAGCTTTCTTT.

This clonotype was picked up many times. This rearrangement joins TRBV6-1 to TRBJ2-5, with TRBD1 matching 9 bases. The CDR3 is 15 amino acids. V was pared by 4 bases and J by 4 bases, with 7 bases of the junction left unmatched. The germline V gene has CDR1 MNHNS and CDR2 SASEGT. Here the CDR3 DNA reads TGTGCCAGCAGTGCGACAGGGGGAGGTCGAGAGACCCAGTACTTC. Translated: CASSATGGGRETQYF.

This clonotype was detected many times. The genes are TRBV9 and TRBJ1-2; TRBD1 is a possible D gene (6 bases). Trimming removed 3 bases from V and 8 bases from J, with 17 bases in between. CDR1 is SGDLS, CDR2 YYNGEE, per germline. This CDR3 has 14 residues. CDR3 residues: CASSARRGSGGYTF. CDR3 nucleotide sequence: TGTGCCAGCAGCGCCCGCAGGGGAAGTGGCGGCTACACCTTC.

The V and J genes are TRBV20-1 and TRBJ1-5, with D perhaps matching TRBD1 (5 bases). V was cut by 5 bases and J by 5 bases, with 13 bases left in between. The CDR3 length is 13 residues. In germline, CDR1 is DFQATT, CDR2 SNEGSKA (reference sequence). Here the CDR3 reads CSAGAPPDQPQHF. The CDR3 DNA follows: TGCAGTGCTGGGGCCCCTCCGGATCAGCCCCAGCATTTT.

This clonotype turned up a few times. The rearrangement uses TRBV12-3 or TRBV12-4 and TRBJ1-5, with D perhaps matching TRBD1 (5 bases). The CDR3 has 18 amino acids. The V gene lost 3 bases and the J gene lost 5 bases, with 23 bases spanning the gap. Here the CDR3 DNA reads TGTGCCAGCAGTTTTAGGTTGCCGGGATTGGGGGGGGATCAGCCCCAGCATTTT. Encoded protein: CASSFRLPGLGGDQPQHF.

This chain joins TRBV7-2 and TRBJ2-3; 7 bases are a match to TRBD1. This CDR3 is built from 14 residues. Looked up from germline, CDR1 is SGHTA and CDR2 is FQGNSA. J gave up 3 bases and V 8 bases, and 8 bases lay outside the gene matches. CDR3 loop: CASGTGQLTDTQYF. For the CDR3, the DNA is TGTGCCAGCGGGACGGGACAGCTGACAGATACGCAGTATTTT.

The chain has TRBV5-8 and TRBJ2-1; tentatively, D is TRBD1 (5 bases). The CDR3 has 15 amino acids. V was clipped by 4 bases and J by 7 bases, with 18 bases between them. In germline, CDR1 is SGHTS, CDR2 YDEGEE. This chain's CDR3 is CASSPTARAGNEQFF. CDR3 nucleotides: TGTGCCAGCAGCCCGACAGCCCGGGCAGGGAATGAGCAGTTCTTC.

This clonotype occurred many times. The chain links TRBV3-1 to TRBJ2-3; 9 bases align to TRBD2. The CDR3 has 17 residues. The V segment lost 0 bases and the J segment 5 bases; nucleotides outside the gene matches: 9. The germline V gene has CDR1 LGHDT and CDR2 YNNKEL (reference sequence). CDR3 sequence (DNA): TGTGCCAGCAGCCAAGATGAGCGGGGGGCAGGAGGAGATACGCAGTATTTT. This translates into CASSQDERGAGGDTQYF.